The 11 T cell receptor beta chains in this list originate from one sample, sequenced in a study of blood T cell repertoires in COVID-19. Here immunoSEQ multiplex PCR was the method, and the copy in TCRdb shows in-frame clones only, minus some. The sample includes 60,000 to 65,000 clones, around 83% of them seen just once. Material for sequencing was peripheral blood. All receptors derive from a woman aged 55 to 70 with acute or convalescent COVID-19.

In this sample, this clone turned up once. The chain has TRBV6-5 and TRBJ1-1, with TRBD1 matching 9 bases. Trimming at V came to 4 bases and at J to 13 bases, leaving 10 bases not matched to a gene. The CDR3 length is 13 residues. From germline, CDR1 is MNHEY and CDR2 SVGAGI. CDR3 bases: TGTGCCAGCAGTTCCGGGACAGGGACTGTAGGTTTCTTT. Its translation: CASSSGTGTVGFF.

The V call is TRBV6-5, the J call TRBJ1-4; TRBD1 is a possible D gene (6 bases). The length of the CDR3 is 13 residues. Germline CDR1 and CDR2: MNHEY and SVGAGI. V lost 7 bases and J 8 bases, leaving 14 bases between the germline ends. The CDR3 DNA is TGTGCCAGCAACAAGGGGGAGGGGGAAAAACTGTTTTTT. Its translation is CASNKGEGEKLFF.

This rearrangement joins TRBV19 to TRBJ1-6, with TRBD1 matching 10 bases. The V gene's germline CDR1 is LNHDA and CDR2 SQIVND (reference sequence). Losses at the gene ends were 8 bases for V and 10 bases for J; bases not matched to a gene: 5. CDR3 length equals 13 residues. CDR3 nucleotide sequence: TGTGCCAGTGGCCGGGACAGGGGATCACCCCTCCACTTT. This sequence encodes CASGRDRGSPLHF.

The J gene is TRBJ2-7, the V gene TRBV5-1, with 9 bases that match TRBD1. The CDR3 has 16 residues. Germline V CDR1 and CDR2: SGHRS, YFSETQ. Trimming at V came to 3 bases and at J to 4 bases, leaving 11 bases not matched to a gene. Written as DNA, the CDR3 is TGCGCCAGCAGCTGGACTACAGGGGGCAGTGCGTACGAGCAGTACTTC. Translating it yields CASSWTTGGSAYEQYF.

This clone was counted a few times. The V gene is TRBV4-2, the J gene TRBJ2-3, with 12 bases aligning to TRBD1. V was clipped by 4 bases and J by 7 bases; unmatched bases: 12. Germline-derived CDR1 and CDR2 are LGHNA and YNFKEQ. The CDR3 is made up of 17 amino acids. CDR3 residues: CASSPGGGQGARNTQYF. In nucleotides, the CDR3 is TGTGCCAGCAGCCCCGGTGGGGGACAGGGGGCGCGGAATACGCAGTATTTT.

This clone was counted between two and nine times. The rearrangement links TRBV4-1 to TRBJ2-7; weak D call: TRBD2 (6 bases). The germline CDR1 and CDR2 sequences are MGHRA and YSYEKL. The V gene lost 1 base and the J gene lost 3 bases, with 16 bases spanning the gap. The length of the CDR3 is 16 residues. The chain's CDR3 is CASSQVFGLSNYEQYF. CDR3 DNA: TGCGCCAGCAGCCAAGTCTTCGGACTAAGCAACTACGAGCAGTACTTC.

V and J are TRBV2 and TRBJ1-6; 8 bases are a match to TRBD1. V gave up 6 bases and J gave up 0 bases; unmatched junction bases: 7. The CDR3 length is 17 residues. Germline CDR1 reads SNHLY; CDR2 reads FYNNEI. CDR3 protein: CASRDGQGHSYNSPLHF. The CDR3 bases are TGTGCCAGCAGGGATGGACAGGGACACTCCTATAATTCACCCCTCCACTTT.

The rearrangement uses TRBV6-6 and TRBJ1-6, with 7 bases lining up with TRBD1. CDR1 MNHNY and CDR2 SVGAGI come from the germline V gene (reference sequence). After removal of 2 bases from V and 6 bases from J, the junction contained 1 base not matched to a gene. The CDR3 is 14 amino acids. The CDR3 DNA is TGTGCCAGCAGTTACCGGGACAGTAATTCACCCCTCCACTTT. This sequence encodes CASSYRDSNSPLHF.

The sample holds many counts of this clone. The V gene is TRBV11-2, the J gene TRBJ1-1, with TRBD1 matching 7 bases. Germline V gives CDR1 SGHAT, CDR2 FQNNGV. The V and J ends lost 6 bases and 0 bases, in that order; junction bases with no gene match: 4. The CDR3 totals 14 residues. The CDR3 sequence: CASRLGQLNTEAFF. The CDR3 DNA is TGTGCCAGCAGGTTGGGACAGTTGAACACTGAAGCTTTCTTT.

This clone was found once. The chain uses TRBV5-1 and TRBJ1-2; possibly TRBD1 for D (5 bases). The CDR3 covers 12 residues. Germline CDR1 SGHRS, CDR2 YFSETQ. Deletions cut 0 bases from V and 7 bases from J, with 7 bases between. The CDR3 DNA reads as TGCGCCAGCAGCTTGGTAGGGGTTGGCTACACCTTC. This translates into CASSLVGVGYTF.

This chain joins TRBV29-1 and TRBJ2-3; no clear D. V was clipped by 4 bases and J by 1 base, with 9 bases between them. The CDR3 has 13 amino acids. Per the germline V gene, CDR1 is SQVTM and CDR2 is ANQGSEA. This chain's CDR3 is CSVASLGTDTQYF. The DNA of the CDR3 is TGCAGCGTTGCTTCCCTCGGCACAGATACGCAGTATTTT.